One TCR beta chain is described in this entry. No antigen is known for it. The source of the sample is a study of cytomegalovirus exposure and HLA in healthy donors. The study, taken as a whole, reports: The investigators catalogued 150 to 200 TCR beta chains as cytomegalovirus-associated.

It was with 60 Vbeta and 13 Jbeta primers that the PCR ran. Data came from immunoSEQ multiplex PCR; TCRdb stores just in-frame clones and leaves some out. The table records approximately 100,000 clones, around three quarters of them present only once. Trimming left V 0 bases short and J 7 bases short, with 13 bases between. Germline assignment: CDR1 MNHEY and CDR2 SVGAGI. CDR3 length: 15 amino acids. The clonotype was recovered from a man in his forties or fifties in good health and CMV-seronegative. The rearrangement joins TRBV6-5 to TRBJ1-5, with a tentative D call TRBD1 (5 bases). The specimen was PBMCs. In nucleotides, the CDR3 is TGTGCCAGCAGTTACTCCACCCAGGGAAGGCAGCCCCAGCATTTT. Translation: CASSYSTQGRQPQHF.